The 22 T cell receptor beta chains presented below share a single source sample, sequenced in a study of T cell responses to AZD1222 COVID-19 vaccine. Assay used: immunoSEQ multiplex PCR; TCRdb lists only in-frame clones, some missing. The repertoire holds around 160,000 clones, with around four fifths as singletons. This sample comprised peripheral blood, obtained on day 0 of MenACWY control vaccination. All receptors derive from an adult in good health.

This chain's CDR3 is CASSPLLHGAFF. The CDR3 nucleotides read TGTGCCAGCAGCCCCCTACTACACGGGGCTTTCTTT. This chain uses TRBV5-5 with TRBJ1-1; unclear D gene. Germline V gene lookup returns CDR1 SGHKS and CDR2 YYEKEE (reference sequence). V lost 4 bases, J lost 11 bases, and 15 bases lay in between. CDR3 size: 12 residues.

V usage is TRBV10-3 and J usage is TRBJ2-3; 10 positions match TRBD2. From germline, CDR1 is ENHRY and CDR2 SYGVKD. This CDR3 comprises 15 residues. The V and J ends lost 2 bases and 6 bases, in that order; junction bases with no gene match: 5. CDR3 nucleotides: TGTGCCATCAGTGAGAGCGGGGGGGCCTCGGATACGCAGTATTTT. This codes for CAISESGGASDTQYF.

This clone is a singleton in its sample. V is TRBV6-5 and J is TRBJ1-4; D is perhaps TRBD1 (5 bases). This CDR3 spans 14 amino acids. The V end lost 2 bases, the J end lost 5 bases, and 9 bases lay between the germline ends. Germline-derived CDR1 and CDR2 are MNHEY and SVGAGI. CDR3: CASSYRDGNEKLFF. The CDR3, as DNA: TGTGCCAGCAGTTACCGGGACGGGAATGAAAAACTGTTTTTT.

The genes are TRBV6-1 and TRBJ2-7; the D call may be TRBD1 or TRBD2 (5 bases each). The CDR3 extends over 12 amino acids. CDR1 is MNHNS and CDR2 is SASEGT in the germline V gene. V was pared by 3 bases and J by 4 bases, with 7 bases between. The CDR3 bases are TGTGCCAGCAGTGAGAGGGGATACGAGCAGTACGTC. This codes for CASSERGYEQYV.

The J gene is TRBJ2-1, the V gene TRBV2, with D perhaps TRBD2 (7 bases). V dropped 10 bases and J dropped 6 bases, with 22 bases sitting between them. The CDR3 covers 15 residues. Germline CDR1 SNHLY, CDR2 FYNNEI. This CDR3 reads CAILGGVEGPNEQFF. The CDR3 nucleotides are TGTGCCATCCTAGGGGGGGTCGAAGGGCCCAATGAGCAGTTCTTC.

The genes are TRBV5-1 and TRBJ2-1, with 8 bases aligning to TRBD2. The CDR3 runs to 15 residues. Germline V gives CDR1 SGHRS, CDR2 YFSETQ. Trimming at V came to 2 bases and at J to 2 bases, leaving 3 bases not matched to a gene. CDR3 amino acids: CASSFSGDPYNEQFF. The CDR3 DNA reads as TGCGCCAGCAGCTTTAGCGGGGACCCCTACAATGAGCAGTTCTTC.

This chain connects TRBV7-2 to TRBJ1-5; TRBD1 might be the D (5 bases). CDR3 length: 14 amino acids. The V gene lost 5 bases and the J gene lost 5 bases, with 13 bases spanning the gap. The V gene's germline CDR1 is SGHTA and CDR2 FQGNSA. CDR3 loop: CASSLMGVDQPQHF. DNA of the CDR3: TGTGCCAGCAGCCTTATGGGGGTAGATCAGCCCCAGCATTTT.

V is TRBV9 and J is TRBJ2-7; D is perhaps TRBD2 (5 bases). The CDR3 consists of 13 residues. The germline V gene has CDR1 SGDLS and CDR2 YYNGEE. The V and J ends lost 1 base and 5 bases respectively, with 10 bases between them. The CDR3 loop is CASSVRGFDEQYF. As DNA, the CDR3 is TGTGCCAGCAGCGTACGAGGGTTCGACGAGCAGTACTTC.

V and J are TRBV18 and TRBJ1-1; TRBD1 is a possible D gene (6 bases). The CDR3 consists of 14 residues. The V end was cut by 5 bases, the J end by 2 bases, with 12 bases between. Germline CDR1 and CDR2: KGHSH and LQKENI. In DNA, the CDR3 is TGTGCCAGCTCATTGGGGGCTACTAACACTGAAGCTTTCTTT. The encoded protein is CASSLGATNTEAFF.

The J gene is TRBJ1-6, the V gene TRBV2, with 9 positions matching TRBD1. Per germline, CDR1 SNHLY and CDR2 FYNNEI. The CDR3 covers 15 residues. The V and J ends lost 4 bases and 7 bases, in that order; junction bases with no gene match: 5. The CDR3 region has the DNA TGTGCCAGCAGTGGGGGACAGGGACTAAATTCACCCCTCCACTTT. Translating it yields CASSGGQGLNSPLHF.

The V and J genes are TRBV19 and TRBJ1-2; 9 bases fit TRBD1. Germline V gene sequence: CDR1 LNHDA, CDR2 SQIVND (reference sequence). The CDR3 sequence is 13 residues long. J gave up 7 bases and V 3 bases, and 3 bases lay outside the gene matches. Here the CDR3 reads CASSIADRGGYTF. As DNA, the CDR3 is TGTGCCAGTAGTATCGCGGACAGGGGTGGCTACACCTTC.

Written as DNA, the CDR3 is TGTGCCACCAGCAGAGATCCCGCGGGGGGGCGAGAGACCCAGTACTTC. It translates to CATSRDPAGGRETQYF. The chain employs TRBV15 and TRBJ2-5; 9 bases match TRBD2. This CDR3 has 16 residues. CDR1 is LNHNV, CDR2 YYDKDF, per germline (reference sequence). Trimming removed 0 bases from V and 4 bases from J; junction bases left unmatched: 6.

V is TRBV6-1 and J is TRBJ2-1; the D is unclear. The CDR3 totals 13 residues. Germline CDR1 reads MNHNS; CDR2 reads SASEGT. The ends were cut back, 1 base at V and 14 bases at J, with 15 bases in the middle. The CDR3 DNA follows: TGTGCCAGCAGTGAAGATAAACTACCAGGAAAGTTCTTC. It specifies CASSEDKLPGKFF.

The J gene is TRBJ1-1, the V gene TRBV18; 7 nucleotides agree with TRBD1. This CDR3 is 13 amino acids long. Trimming cost V 8 bases and J 0 bases; bases outside gene matches: 3. Germline values: CDR1 KGHSH, CDR2 LQKENI. The CDR3 coding sequence is TGTGCCAGCCGGGGACAGTTGAACACTGAAGCTTTCTTT. This gives the protein CASRGQLNTEAFF.

As concerns this clone: Germline and junction disagree at one end, which may indicate a read error. V gene TRBV4-1 combines with J gene TRBJ2-2; TRBD2 aligns across 8 bases. The germline V gene has CDR1 MGHRA and CDR2 YSYEKL. The CDR3 runs to 16 residues. This chain's CDR3 is CPSSQRGGTNTGELFF. DNA of the CDR3: TGCCCCAGCAGCCAACGGGGGGGAACGAACACCGGGGAGCTGTTTTTT.

CDR3 nucleotides: TGTGCCAGCAGCCAAGATCCCGGTGGGGGGGCCGGGGAGCTGTTTTTT. Its translation is CASSQDPGGGAGELFF. This chain joins TRBV4-2 and TRBJ2-2, with 7 bases matching TRBD2. In germline, CDR1 is LGHNA, CDR2 YNFKEQ. V trimming: 0 bases; J trimming: 6 bases; junction bases outside the gene matches: 7. The CDR3 is 16 residues long.

The J gene is TRBJ2-6, the V gene TRBV11-2; D is uncertain. The CDR3 has 13 amino acids. V lost 2 bases, J lost 13 bases, and 12 bases lay in between. Germline V gene lookup returns CDR1 SGHAT and CDR2 FQNNGV. In DNA, the CDR3 is TGTGCCAGCAGCTTATTGGAAATCGGGGTCCTGACTTTC. Its translation is CASSLLEIGVLTF.

This clone was seen more than once but under ten times. This chain uses TRBV20-1 with TRBJ2-3; maybe TRBD1 (6 bases). The CDR3 has 15 amino acids. With 3 bases removed from V and 3 bases from J, the gap between germline ends came to 16 bases. Germline assignment: CDR1 DFQATT and CDR2 SNEGSKA (reference sequence). The CDR3 sequence: CSASSGAGGTDTQYF. The CDR3 bases are TGCAGTGCTAGTTCAGGGGCCGGTGGGACAGATACGCAGTATTTT.

The CDR3 sequence: CASSEGATLGYTF. The CDR3 region has the DNA TGTGCCAGTAGTGAGGGGGCTACTCTAGGCTACACCTTC. The chain links TRBV19 to TRBJ1-2, with 7 bases aligning to TRBD1. CDR3 length: 13 amino acids. Germline CDR1 is LNHDA and CDR2 is SQIVND (reference sequence). V lost 5 bases, J lost 8 bases, and 8 bases stayed unmatched.

The chain joins TRBV2 to TRBJ2-2; D is unclear. V was pared by 4 bases and J by 3 bases, with 6 bases between. This CDR3 has 13 residues. Germline CDR1 is SNHLY and CDR2 is FYNNEI. The CDR3 bases are TGTGCCAGCAGTGCAGAATACACCGGGGAGCTGTTTTTT. It specifies CASSAEYTGELFF.

The genes are TRBV6-1 and TRBJ2-3, with no clear D. The V end was cut by 3 bases, the J end by 8 bases, with 9 bases between. This CDR3 is 12 amino acids long. Germline lookup yields CDR1 MNHNS and CDR2 SASEGT. The CDR3 loop is CASSEVWGTQYF. The CDR3 DNA follows: TGTGCCAGCAGTGAGGTATGGGGTACGCAGTATTTT.

This chain links TRBV6-5 with TRBJ1-1; D uncertain. In germline, CDR1 is MNHEY, CDR2 SVGAGI. V was pared by 5 bases and J by 1 base, with 11 bases between. CDR3 length equals 14 residues. The CDR3 here is CASSQNQKNTEAFF. The CDR3 bases are TGTGCCAGCAGTCAAAACCAGAAGAACACTGAAGCTTTCTTT.